This TCR beta chain was sequenced during a study of cytomegalovirus exposure and HLA in healthy donors. In the PCR, 60 Vbeta and 13 Jbeta primers were used. The data were produced by immunoSEQ multiplex PCR, yet TCRdb's version contains in-frame clones alone and is incomplete. Of roughly 200,000 clones listed, roughly 78% are singletons. The receptor comes from a woman in her thirties in good health and CMV-seropositive. The sample taken for sequencing was PBMCs.

The CDR3 here is CASSEEGLAGIYEQYF. The CDR3 nucleotides are TGTGCCAGCAGTGAAGAGGGGCTAGCGGGGATCTACGAGCAGTACTTC. The rearrangement joins TRBV6-1 to TRBJ2-7; TRBD2 agrees at 9 bases. Germline values: CDR1 MNHNS, CDR2 SASEGT. This CDR3 spans 16 amino acids. The J segment lost 3 bases and the V segment lost 1 base, leaving 7 bases of the junction unmatched.